This T cell receptor beta chain was sequenced during a study of blood T cell repertoires in COVID-19. Background on the study: Material from acute and convalescent COVID-19 was sourced from the United States, Italy and Spain.

Profiling relied on immunoSEQ multiplex PCR, and the TCRdb table lists in-frame clones only, not all of them. The sample comprises 43,000 or so clones, approximately 91% of which are singletons, and over 5% rests with the top ten. The specimen sequenced was peripheral blood. This TCR came from a human donor in a cohort sampled during active COVID-19.

CDR3 sequence: CASSPSSYEQYF. CDR3 in DNA: TGTGCCAGCAGTCCTAGCTCCTACGAGCAGTACTTC. The genes are TRBV27 and TRBJ2-7; D remains unclear. Trimming left V 5 bases short and J 0 bases short, with 5 bases between. Germline V gene data show CDR1 as MNHEY and CDR2 as SMNVEV (reference sequence). CDR3 length: 12 amino acids.